A single sample is the source of the 18 T cell receptor beta chains below, sequenced in a study of T cell responses to AZD1222 COVID-19 vaccine. TCRdb's table, derived via immunoSEQ multiplex PCR, lists solely in-frame clones and lacks some. The sample lists about 88,000 clones, around nine tenths seen once, with approximately 5% in the top ten. The sequencing used peripheral blood, collected 28 days after the second AZD1222 dose. These receptors were taken from an adult who received the AZD1222 COVID-19 vaccine.

This chain joins TRBV5-1 and TRBJ2-3; tentative D call: TRBD1 (6 bases). This CDR3 has 16 amino acids. Germline V gene sequence: CDR1 SGHRS, CDR2 YFSETQ. The germline V and J ends were trimmed by 6 bases and 0 bases, with 17 bases remaining between them. Here the CDR3 reads CASTGLDRISTDTQYF. The CDR3 nucleotides read TGCGCCAGCACCGGATTAGACAGGATTAGCACAGATACGCAGTATTTT.

The V call is TRBV7-3, the J call TRBJ1-1; D is unclear. This CDR3 is 13 amino acids long. V was shortened by 1 base and J by 1 base, with 4 bases between the two germline ends. The germline CDR1 and CDR2 sequences are SGHTA and FQGTGA. The CDR3 DNA reads TGTGCCAGCAGCTTAATTAGGAACACTGAAGCTTTCTTT. Encoded protein: CASSLIRNTEAFF.

The chain is built from TRBV6-5 and TRBJ2-7; 7 nucleotides line up with TRBD2. Germline assignment: CDR1 MNHEY and CDR2 SVGAGI. The CDR3 consists of 12 residues. J lost 9 bases, V lost 1 base, and 3 bases had no gene match. CDR3 region: CASSYWGGMQYF. The CDR3 DNA reads as TGTGCCAGCAGTTACTGGGGGGGAATGCAGTACTTC.

V is TRBV4-1 and J is TRBJ1-1; TRBD1 might be the D (6 bases). Per germline, CDR1 MGHRA and CDR2 YSYEKL. The CDR3 length is 15 residues. The germline V and J ends were trimmed by 3 bases and 1 base, with 12 bases remaining between them. DNA for the CDR3: TGCGCCAGCAGCCACCCACAGGGTGGGAACACTGAAGCTTTCTTT. Encoded protein: CASSHPQGGNTEAFF.

The J gene is TRBJ2-3, the V gene TRBV3-1 (or the pseudogene TRBV3-2); the D call may be TRBD1 or TRBD2 (6 bases each). The CDR3 covers 15 residues. Looked up from germline, CDR1 is LGHDT and CDR2 is YNNKEL (reference sequence). V shed 3 bases and J shed 2 bases, with 12 bases lying between them. CDR3 DNA sequence: TGTGCCAGCAGCCAGAGGGGGGTAAACACAGATACGCAGTATTTT. It encodes CASSQRGVNTDTQYF.

The chain uses TRBV7-9 and TRBJ1-3; tentatively, D is TRBD1 (6 bases). The V end was cut by 5 bases, the J end by 2 bases, with 13 bases between. The length of the CDR3 is 15 residues. Per germline, CDR1 SEHNR and CDR2 FQNEAQ (reference sequence). The CDR3 DNA sequence: TGTGCCAGCAGCGCAGGGGTTGGAACTGGAAACACCATATATTTT. Translating gives CASSAGVGTGNTIYF.

The chain joins TRBV9 to TRBJ1-2; D ambiguous. Germline assignment: CDR1 SGDLS and CDR2 YYNGEE. CDR3 size: 12 residues. Trimming left V 3 bases short and J 6 bases short, with 9 bases between. DNA for the CDR3: TGTGCCAGCAGCGGGACCATCGATGGCTACACCTTC. Its translation is CASSGTIDGYTF.

V and J are TRBV4-3 and TRBJ2-1; D possibly corresponds to TRBD1 (5 bases). The CDR3 is 17 residues long. V lost 0 bases and J 1 base, leaving 13 bases between the germline ends. The germline V gene has CDR1 LGHNA and CDR2 YSLEER. The CDR3 DNA is TGCGCCAGCAGCCAAGAATCAGGGCTTTCTTCCTACAATGAGCAGTTCTTC. Its protein product is CASSQESGLSSYNEQFF.

The rearrangement uses TRBV3-1 (or the pseudogene TRBV3-2) and TRBJ2-1; the match to TRBD2 covers 13 bases. This CDR3 spans 14 amino acids. Germline CDR1 and CDR2: LGHDT and YNNKEL (reference sequence). The junction had 5 bases not matched to a gene; V was cut back by 6 bases and J by 9 bases. The CDR3 loop is CASRTSGGALEQFF. The CDR3 bases are TGTGCCAGCAGAACTAGCGGGGGGGCCCTTGAGCAGTTCTTC.

This rearrangement joins TRBV25-1 to TRBJ1-5; 9 bases are shared with TRBD1. Germline lookup yields CDR1 MGHDK and CDR2 SYGVNS. Trimming took 4 bases from V and 7 from J; bases not matched to a gene: 5. The CDR3 sequence is 14 residues long. The CDR3 is CASSAGTGNQPQHF. Here the CDR3 DNA reads TGTGCCAGCAGTGCCGGGACAGGGAACCAGCCCCAGCATTTT.

CDR3 nucleotide sequence: TGTGCCAGCAGCTTAGCGGAAGCGGGGGGTGTCAATGAGCAGTTCTTC. It encodes CASSLAEAGGVNEQFF. The rearrangement uses TRBV7-6 and TRBJ2-1; 9 bases map to TRBD2. V shed 0 bases and J 6 bases; nucleotides not matched to a gene: 6. Germline loops: CDR1 SGHVS, CDR2 FNYEAQ. This CDR3 has 16 amino acids.

This clone was seen once. J is TRBJ2-3 and V is TRBV7-9; 10 bases match TRBD1. The CDR3 spans 15 residues. CDR1 and CDR2 (germline): SEHNR, FQNEAQ (reference sequence). Trimming at V came to 5 bases and at J to 3 bases, leaving 5 bases not matched to a gene. The chain's CDR3 is CASSTGTGATDTQYF. The DNA for the CDR3 is TGTGCCAGCAGCACCGGGACAGGGGCGACAGATACGCAGTATTTT.

The rearrangement joins TRBV4-1 to TRBJ1-1, with D unclear. This CDR3 contains 14 residues. V lost 1 base and J 4 bases, leaving 10 bases between the germline ends. The germline CDR1 and CDR2 sequences are MGHRA and YSYEKL. The CDR3 is CASSQVRISTEAFF. CDR3 sequence (DNA): TGCGCCAGCAGCCAAGTAAGAATCAGCACTGAAGCTTTCTTT.

The rearrangement links TRBV29-1 to TRBJ1-1; D unclear. The V end was cut by 7 bases, the J end by 0 bases, with 6 bases between. This CDR3 region has 11 residues. Germline V lookup: CDR1 SQVTM, CDR2 ANQGSEA. The CDR3 protein is CSAWLNTEAFF. As DNA, the CDR3 is TGCAGCGCCTGGCTGAACACTGAAGCTTTCTTT.

The rearrangement links TRBV15 to TRBJ2-5, with D possibly matching TRBD1 (6 bases). V gave up 5 bases and J gave up 3 bases, with 16 bases separating them. From germline, CDR1 is LNHNV and CDR2 YYDKDF (reference sequence). The CDR3 contains 15 residues. The DNA for the CDR3 is TGTGCCACCAGCGGCGACAGGCAACCGAAAGAGACCCAGTACTTC. This codes for CATSGDRQPKETQYF.

The chain recombines TRBV27 with TRBJ1-6; tentatively, D is TRBD1 (5 bases). V was pared by 3 bases and J by 7 bases, with 13 bases between. The CDR3 consists of 15 residues. In germline, CDR1 is MNHEY, CDR2 SMNVEV (reference sequence). CDR3: CASSLGGRRNSPLHF. CDR3 DNA sequence: TGTGCCAGCAGTTTGGGGGGGAGGAGGAATTCACCCCTCCACTTT.

This clone was seen only a few times. The V and J genes are TRBV27 and TRBJ2-7; maybe TRBD2 (6 bases). Looked up from germline, CDR1 is MNHEY and CDR2 is SMNVEV (reference sequence). The CDR3 contains 15 residues. V lost 7 bases to trimming and J lost 5 bases, with 21 bases between them. CDR3 nucleotide sequence: TGTGCCAGCAACCAGACGGGAGACGGATTGAACGAGCAGTACTTC. It encodes CASNQTGDGLNEQYF.

This chain joins TRBV2 and TRBJ1-4; no clear D. The CDR3 is 15 amino acids. V lost 1 base and J lost 4, with 10 bases in between. Per germline, CDR1 SNHLY and CDR2 FYNNEI. The CDR3 DNA reads as TGTGCCAGCAGTGAAGGGATCCAGGTTAATGAAAAACTGTTTTTT. This translates into CASSEGIQVNEKLFF.